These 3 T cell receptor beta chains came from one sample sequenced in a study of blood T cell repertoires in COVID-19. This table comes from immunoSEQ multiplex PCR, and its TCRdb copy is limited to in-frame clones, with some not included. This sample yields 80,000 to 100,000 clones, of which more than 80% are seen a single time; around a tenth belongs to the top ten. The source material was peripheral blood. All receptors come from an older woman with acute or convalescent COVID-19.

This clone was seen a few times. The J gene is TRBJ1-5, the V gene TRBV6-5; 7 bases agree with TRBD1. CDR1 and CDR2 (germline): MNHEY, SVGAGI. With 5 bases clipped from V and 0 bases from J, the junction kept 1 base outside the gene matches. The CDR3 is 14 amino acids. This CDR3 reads CASSTGASNQPQHF. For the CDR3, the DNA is TGTGCCAGCAGTACAGGGGCTAGCAATCAGCCCCAGCATTTT.

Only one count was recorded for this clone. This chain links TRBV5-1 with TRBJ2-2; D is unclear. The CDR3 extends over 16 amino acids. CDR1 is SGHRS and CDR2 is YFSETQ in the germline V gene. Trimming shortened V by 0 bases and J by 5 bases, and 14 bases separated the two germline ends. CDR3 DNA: TGCGCCAGCAGCTTGGCTACCTCGGGTCGTACCGGGGAGCTGTTTTTT. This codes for CASSLATSGRTGELFF.

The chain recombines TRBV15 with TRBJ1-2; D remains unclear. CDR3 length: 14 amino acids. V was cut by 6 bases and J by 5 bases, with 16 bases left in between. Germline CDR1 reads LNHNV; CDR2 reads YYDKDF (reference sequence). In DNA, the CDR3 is TGTGCCACCAGAGGAAAGGAGAAGGAATATGGCTACACCTTC. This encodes CATRGKEKEYGYTF.